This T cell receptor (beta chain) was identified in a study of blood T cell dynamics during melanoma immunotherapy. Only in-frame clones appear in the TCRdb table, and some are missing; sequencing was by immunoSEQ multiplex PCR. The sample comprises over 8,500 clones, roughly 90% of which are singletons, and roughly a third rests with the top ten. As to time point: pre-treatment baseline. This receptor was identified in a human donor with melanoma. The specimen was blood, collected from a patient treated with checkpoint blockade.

The DNA for the CDR3 is TGCAGCGTTGGCTCAAATAATGAAAAACTGTTTTTT. Amino acids: CSVGSNNEKLFF. V gene TRBV29-1 combines with J gene TRBJ1-4; D not resolved. CDR3 length equals 12 residues. Deletions cut 4 bases from V and 4 bases from J, with 7 bases between. Germline CDR1 SQVTM, CDR2 ANQGSEA.